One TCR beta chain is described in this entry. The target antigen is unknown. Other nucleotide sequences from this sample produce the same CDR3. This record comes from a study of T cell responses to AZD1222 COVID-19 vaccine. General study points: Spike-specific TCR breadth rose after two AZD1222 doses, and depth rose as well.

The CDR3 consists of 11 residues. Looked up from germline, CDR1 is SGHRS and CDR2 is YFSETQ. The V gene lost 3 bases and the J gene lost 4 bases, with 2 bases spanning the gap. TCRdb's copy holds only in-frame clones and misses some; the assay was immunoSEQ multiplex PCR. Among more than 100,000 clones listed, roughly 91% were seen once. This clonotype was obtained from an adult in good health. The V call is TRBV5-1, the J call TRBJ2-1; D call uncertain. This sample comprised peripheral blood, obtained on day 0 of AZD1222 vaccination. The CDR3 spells CASSSYNEQFF. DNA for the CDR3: TGCGCCAGCAGCTCTTACAATGAGCAGTTCTTC.